One and the same sample provided the 18 T cell receptor beta chains below, sequenced in a study of blood T cell repertoires in COVID-19. Generated by immunoSEQ multiplex PCR, the TCRdb table keeps only in-frame clones and is missing some. The repertoire includes 140,000 to 150,000 clones, 88% of them detected once, and around 1.7% sits in the top ten. Sequencing was done on a sample of peripheral blood. The receptor source for this set is a woman in her forties or fifties with acute or convalescent COVID-19.

This sequence joins TRBV11-3 and TRBJ2-2, with D possibly being TRBD2 (5 bases). Deletions cut 3 bases from V and 4 bases from J, with 15 bases between. The CDR3 loop spans 16 amino acids. From germline, CDR1 is SGHNT and CDR2 YENEEA. The chain's CDR3 is CASSLDSIVATGELFF. CDR3 nucleotide sequence: TGTGCCAGCAGCTTGGACTCAATTGTGGCCACCGGGGAGCTGTTTTTT.

The chain uses TRBV25-1 and TRBJ1-1, with D uncertain. The CDR3 consists of 15 residues. CDR1 is MGHDK and CDR2 is SYGVNS in the germline V gene. With 4 bases removed from V and 1 base from J, the gap between germline ends came to 13 bases. This CDR3 is CASSARVSGNTEAFF. The CDR3 DNA follows: TGTGCCAGCAGTGCTCGGGTGAGTGGGAACACTGAAGCTTTCTTT.

The CDR3: CASSPGWLAGGGETQYF. The CDR3 DNA reads as TGTGCCAGCAGCCCCGGTTGGCTAGCGGGAGGAGGAGAGACCCAGTACTTC. This chain links TRBV5-4 with TRBJ2-5; 11 positions match TRBD2. Trimming took 4 bases from V and 4 from J; bases not matched to a gene: 12. The CDR3 sequence is 17 residues long. Germline lookup yields CDR1 SGHNT and CDR2 YYREEE (reference sequence). The entire variable domain, with the rest obtained from reference TRBV5-4 and TRBJ2-5, is as follows: ETGVTQSPTHLIKTRGQQVTLRCSSQSGHNTVSWYQQALGQGPQFIFQYYREEENGRGNFPPRFSGLQFPNYSSELNVNALELDDSALYLCASSPGWLAGGGETQYFGPGTRLLVL.

The chain has TRBV4-2 and TRBJ1-2; maybe TRBD1 (6 bases). The germline gives CDR1 LGHNA, CDR2 YNFKEQ. Trimming pared 4 bases from V and 5 bases from J, leaving 20 bases between. The CDR3 has 16 amino acids. The CDR3 spells CASSPGGGQPGYGYTF. The CDR3 nucleotides read TGTGCCAGCAGCCCGGGGGGGGGACAACCTGGATATGGCTACACCTTC.

This chain links TRBV30 with TRBJ2-7, with D perhaps matching TRBD1 (5 bases). Germline V gene data show CDR1 as GTSNPN and CDR2 as SVGIG (reference sequence). The CDR3 totals 13 residues. CDR3 nucleotides: TGTGCTTGGGCCCAGGGCTGGGCCTACGAGCAGTACTTC. Translated: CAWAQGWAYEQYF.

The chain combines TRBV27 with TRBJ2-7; tentative D call: TRBD2 (7 bases). This CDR3 comprises 15 residues. Looked up from germline, CDR1 is MNHEY and CDR2 is SMNVEV (reference sequence). Trimming removed 4 bases from V and 3 bases from J, with 16 bases in between. CDR3 nucleotides: TGTGCCAGCAGTTCCATCGGGGGGCCATTCTACGAGCAGTACTTC. Encoded protein: CASSSIGGPFYEQYF.

The V and J genes are TRBV4-1 and TRBJ1-2; D ambiguous. The CDR3 has 13 residues. The V and J ends lost 1 base and 6 bases respectively, with 9 bases between them. Germline CDR1 is MGHRA and CDR2 is YSYEKL. The CDR3 sequence: CASSQGPGNGYTF. The CDR3 nucleotides read TGCGCCAGCAGCCAAGGTCCAGGCAATGGCTACACCTTC.

The rearrangement joins TRBV7-9 to TRBJ2-1; 10 nucleotides align to TRBD2. Per germline, CDR1 SEHNR and CDR2 FQNEAQ (reference sequence). Germline trimming cut 5 bases from V and 2 bases from J; bases unmatched to any gene: 3. The CDR3 is 15 residues long. CDR3 sequence: CASSPLAGAYNEQFF. The CDR3 DNA reads as TGTGCCAGCAGCCCGCTAGCGGGAGCCTACAATGAGCAGTTCTTC.

V is TRBV7-3 and J is TRBJ2-1, with D uncertain. CDR3 length: 14 residues. The germline CDR1 and CDR2 sequences are SGHTA and FQGTGA. V lost 1 base, J lost 6 bases, and 10 bases lay in between. The CDR3 region is CASSLNIRFNEQFF. In DNA form, the CDR3 reads TGTGCCAGCAGCTTAAACATCAGGTTCAATGAGCAGTTCTTC.

This chain uses TRBV4-2 with TRBJ2-3; 16 bases agree with TRBD2. Unmatched junction bases numbered 6, after V lost 3 bases and J lost 3 bases. CDR1 is LGHNA, CDR2 YNFKEQ, per germline. The CDR3 totals 18 residues. The CDR3 DNA follows: TGTGCCAGCAGCCAGGCCGGGACTAGCGGGGGGGCAACAGATACGCAGTATTTT. Encoded protein: CASSQAGTSGGATDTQYF.

The chain has TRBV2 and TRBJ1-2, with D hard to call. Trimming left V 5 bases short and J 2 bases short, with 9 bases between. Germline-derived CDR1 and CDR2 are SNHLY and FYNNEI. The length of the CDR3 is 13 residues. CDR3 nucleotides: TGTGCCAGCAGTCCTGGACTCAACTATGGCTACACCTTC. Translated, it gives CASSPGLNYGYTF.

The rearrangement joins TRBV3-1 (or the pseudogene TRBV3-2) to TRBJ1-6, with 7 bases fitting TRBD1. The CDR3 has 15 amino acids. Germline values: CDR1 LGHDT, CDR2 YNNKEL (reference sequence). V dropped 5 bases and J dropped 3; count of bases not matched to a gene: 4. CDR3 sequence reads: CASSSGGFYNSPLHF. In DNA, the CDR3 is TGTGCCAGCAGCTCAGGGGGTTTCTATAATTCACCCCTCCACTTT.

The chain combines TRBV7-2 with TRBJ2-1; 7 nucleotides agree with TRBD2. The length of the CDR3 is 15 residues. Germline-derived CDR1 and CDR2 are SGHTA and FQGNSA. Germline trimming cut 1 base from V and 7 bases from J; bases unmatched to any gene: 7. CDR3 bases: TGTGCCAGCAGCTTAGGGGGGGGAGGGCCGAATGAGCAGTTCTTC. This gives the protein CASSLGGGGPNEQFF. Looking up the rest from reference TRBV7-2 and TRBJ2-1 gives the full variable domain: GAGVSQSPSNKVTEKGKDVELRCDPISGHTALYWYRQSLGQGLEFLIYFQGNSAPDKSGLPSDRFSAERTGGSVSTLTIQRTQQEDSAVYLCASSLGGGGPNEQFFGPGTRLTVL.

This clone was observed once. The chain has TRBV6-5 and TRBJ2-1; 7 nucleotides align to TRBD1. This CDR3 is built from 14 residues. Germline assignment: CDR1 MNHEY and CDR2 SVGAGI. The junction had 2 bases not matched to a gene; V was cut back by 0 bases and J by 6 bases. The CDR3 nucleotides read TGTGCCAGCAGTTACTCGGCAGGGGGCAATGAGCAGTTCTTC. Protein sequence: CASSYSAGGNEQFF.

The genes are TRBV6-5 and TRBJ1-1; tentative D call: TRBD1 (6 bases). The V end lost 6 bases, the J end lost 5 bases, and 16 bases lay between the germline ends. Germline CDR1 is MNHEY and CDR2 is SVGAGI. CDR3 size: 14 residues. In DNA, the CDR3 is TGTGCCAGCAGCTTAAGACAGGTCCTGACTGAAGCTTTCTTT. Its protein product is CASSLRQVLTEAFF.

The chain combines TRBV27 with TRBJ1-1, with D possibly being TRBD1 (5 bases). Germline values: CDR1 MNHEY, CDR2 SMNVEV (reference sequence). The CDR3 length is 15 residues. CDR3 sequence (DNA): TGTGCAGTGGGAGTGTGGGGGAGGGCGGACACTGAAGCTTTCTTT. Amino acid sequence: CAVGVWGRADTEAFF.

The CDR3 region is CASSPTPQGNYGYTF. CDR3 DNA: TGTGCCAGCTCACCCACACCACAGGGGAACTATGGCTACACCTTC. This rearrangement joins TRBV18 to TRBJ1-2; the match to TRBD1 covers 7 bases. The CDR3 runs 15 residues. Germline V lookup: CDR1 KGHSH, CDR2 LQKENI. V lost 3 bases and J lost 2; bases outside the gene matches: 6.

The rearrangement uses TRBV18 and TRBJ1-2, with TRBD1 as a possible D gene (5 bases). The CDR3 loop spans 18 amino acids. Between the trimmed V and J ends, which lost 3 bases and 0 bases, there was a span of 20 bases. Germline CDR1 reads KGHSH; CDR2 reads LQKENI. The CDR3 spells CASSPPRGDRTSNYGYTF. DNA for the CDR3: TGTGCCAGCTCACCTCCGCGGGGTGACAGAACTTCTAACTATGGCTACACCTTC. The full variable domain, with the rest looked up from reference TRBV18 and TRBJ1-2, is NAGVMQNPRHLVRRRGQEARLRCSPMKGHSHVYWYRQLPEEGLKFMVYLQKENIIDESGMPKERFSAEFPKEGPSILRIQQVVRGDSAAYFCASSPPRGDRTSNYGYTFGSGTRLTVV.